These T cell receptor beta chains were read from a single sample in a study of Ad26.COV2.S vaccination and SARS-CoV-2 variants. Data came from immunoSEQ multiplex PCR; TCRdb stores just in-frame clones and leaves some out. In the table there are over 400,000 clones, about 90% of which are singletons. The sequencing used peripheral blood, collected in a trial of Ad26.COV2.S vaccine versus placebo. The receptor set was obtained from a person between 18 and 59 years old who received the Ad26.COV2.S COVID-19 vaccine or a placebo. The CDR3 runs from the conserved cysteine through the conserved F or W. Fields, in order: V gene, J gene, CDR3 protein.

v_call: TRBV4-3
j_call: TRBJ2-3
cdr3_aa: CASSQAGGPTDTQYF

v_call: TRBV11-2
j_call: TRBJ2-7
cdr3_aa: CASSSRGAHEQYF

v_call: TRBV21-1
j_call: TRBJ1-1
cdr3_aa: CASSKVSTGNTEAFF

v_call: TRBV7-2
j_call: TRBJ2-6
cdr3_aa: CATPRGVTSSGANVLTF

v_call: TRBV7-8
j_call: TRBJ2-3
cdr3_aa: CASSSRTSGLTDTQYF

v_call: TRBV30
j_call: TRBJ1-1
cdr3_aa: CAWSWRGTMNTEAFF

v_call: TRBV9
j_call: TRBJ2-5
cdr3_aa: CASSVGTGLNEGETQYF

v_call: TRBV29-1
j_call: TRBJ2-1
cdr3_aa: CSANSGGRGNEQFF

v_call: TRBV5-6
j_call: TRBJ2-7
cdr3_aa: CASSLSAGEQYF

v_call: TRBV27
j_call: TRBJ1-1
cdr3_aa: CASSPGGQNTEAFF

v_call: TRBV29-1
j_call: TRBJ2-2
cdr3_aa: CSVRRGGRELFF

v_call: TRBV6-5
j_call: TRBJ2-2
cdr3_aa: CASKWGAGELFF

v_call: TRBV27
j_call: TRBJ2-1
cdr3_aa: CASSPGPYNEQFF

v_call: TRBV19
j_call: TRBJ1-1
cdr3_aa: CASSKYGTATEAFF

v_call: TRBV28
j_call: TRBJ1-5
cdr3_aa: CASSLEGRTGNQPQHF

v_call: TRBV28
j_call: TRBJ2-7
cdr3_aa: CASSRWEQYF

v_call: TRBV2
j_call: TRBJ2-1
cdr3_aa: CASGIFTGTDVF

v_call: TRBV6-5
j_call: TRBJ1-1
cdr3_aa: CASRVGLNTEAFF

v_call: TRBV28
j_call: TRBJ2-7
cdr3_aa: CASSLPARQAPLYEQYF

v_call: TRBV18
j_call: TRBJ1-4
cdr3_aa: CASSPAGADEKLFF

v_call: TRBV19
j_call: TRBJ1-5
cdr3_aa: CASSMGNQPQHF

v_call: TRBV7-8
j_call: TRBJ1-5
cdr3_aa: CASSRQGAYSNQPQHF

v_call: TRBV15
j_call: TRBJ1-2
cdr3_aa: CATSSNEQSNYGYTF

v_call: TRBV29-1
j_call: TRBJ1-2
cdr3_aa: CSVEYRDREGGYTF

v_call: TRBV5-4
j_call: TRBJ1-1
cdr3_aa: CASRLGTGSEAFF

v_call: TRBV6-2/TRBV6-3
j_call: TRBJ2-1
cdr3_aa: CASSTGGAYNEQFF

v_call: TRBV3-1/TRBV3-2
j_call: TRBJ1-5
cdr3_aa: CASSRSRNSNQPQHF

v_call: TRBV4-3
j_call: TRBJ2-2
cdr3_aa: CASSPGSKTELAGVNTGELFF

v_call: TRBV2
j_call: TRBJ1-1
cdr3_aa: CASRGQPVGTEAFF

v_call: TRBV4-3
j_call: TRBJ2-1
cdr3_aa: CASSPHVPGGLGPGNEQFF

v_call: TRBV5-4
j_call: TRBJ1-1
cdr3_aa: CASSLPTGGHTEAFF

v_call: TRBV3-1/TRBV3-2
j_call: TRBJ2-7
cdr3_aa: CASSPGSPYEQYF

v_call: TRBV9
j_call: TRBJ1-1
cdr3_aa: CASSMQTGNTEAFF

v_call: TRBV28
j_call: TRBJ2-2
cdr3_aa: CASGRRGANTGELFF

v_call: TRBV9
j_call: TRBJ2-1
cdr3_aa: CASSVVSGGYNEQFF

v_call: TRBV6-6
j_call: TRBJ1-2
cdr3_aa: CATGGGYTF

v_call: TRBV3-1/TRBV3-2
j_call: TRBJ1-2
cdr3_aa: CASSPDTRRGGYTF

v_call: TRBV5-4
j_call: TRBJ2-5
cdr3_aa: CASSRRGTSSETQYF

v_call: TRBV5-6
j_call: TRBJ1-4
cdr3_aa: CASSLGQGVANEKLFF

v_call: TRBV19
j_call: TRBJ2-3
cdr3_aa: CASSIAGVSTDTQYF

v_call: TRBV24-1
j_call: TRBJ2-5
cdr3_aa: CATSEGTGLYQETQYF